Below, 29 T cell receptor beta chains from the same sample are listed, as sequenced in a study of control samples from healthy donors and cancer patients. Libraries were prepared by immunoSEQ multiplex PCR; TCRdb keeps only in-frame clonotypes and omits some of them. The table lists approximately 83,000 clones, 93% of them singletons, with about 1.5% in the top ten. Sample: blood. These receptors came from a woman aged 25 to 45 in good health.

This clone was seen once. The chain carries TRBV19 and TRBJ2-7, with TRBD1 matching 12 bases. Germline V gives CDR1 LNHDA, CDR2 SQIVND (reference sequence). This CDR3 comprises 16 residues. V was pared by 7 bases and J by 4 bases, with 11 bases of the junction left unmatched. In DNA, the CDR3 is TGTGCCAGTAATCCCGGGACAGGGGGCTTTCTATACGAGCAGTACTTC. Translating it yields CASNPGTGGFLYEQYF.

This clone was observed a single time. The gene calls are TRBV18 and TRBJ2-2; D gene ambiguous. V lost 2 bases and J 0 bases, leaving 4 bases between the germline ends. The V gene's germline CDR1 is KGHSH and CDR2 LQKENI. The CDR3 loop spans 14 amino acids. The CDR3 loop is CASSPRANTGELFF. CDR3 in DNA: TGTGCCAGCTCACCAAGAGCGAACACCGGGGAGCTGTTTTTT. Together with reference TRBV18 and TRBJ2-2, the CDR3 gives the full variable domain: NAGVMQNPRHLVRRRGQEARLRCSPMKGHSHVYWYRQLPEEGLKFMVYLQKENIIDESGMPKERFSAEFPKEGPSILRIQQVVRGDSAAYFCASSPRANTGELFFGEGSRLTVL.

CDR3 DNA sequence: TGTGCCAGCAGTGACCGGTCAGTCCCTAGAACCTACACCTTC. It translates to CASSDRSVPRTYTF. The chain recombines TRBV6-4 with TRBJ1-2; D remains ambiguous. Trimming took 2 bases from V and 10 from J, leaving 17 bases between them. There are 14 residues in the CDR3. The V gene's germline CDR1 is MRHNA and CDR2 SNTAGT.

The rearrangement joins TRBV3-1 (or the pseudogene TRBV3-2) to TRBJ1-2; D gene ambiguous. Germline V lookup: CDR1 LGHDT, CDR2 YNNKEL (reference sequence). Trimming shortened V by 3 bases and J by 3 bases, and 8 bases separated the two germline ends. The CDR3 is made up of 13 amino acids. CDR3 in amino acids: CASSQGVYYGYTF. The CDR3 DNA follows: TGTGCCAGCAGCCAGGGAGTTTACTATGGCTACACCTTC.

The chain uses TRBV9 and TRBJ2-3, with D perhaps given as TRBD1 or TRBD2 (5 bases each). The CDR3 length is 17 residues. Germline CDR1 SGDLS, CDR2 YYNGEE. Trimming shortened V by 4 bases and J by 4 bases, and 22 bases separated the two germline ends. The DNA of the CDR3 is TGTGCCAGCAGCACACAACCCCCCCGAGGGGTAGCAGATACGCAGTATTTT. Its protein is CASSTQPPRGVADTQYF.

The chain carries TRBV12-2 and TRBJ2-3; no DNA check was done on the table's D call, TRBD2. TRBV12-2 is described as a pseudogene. This CDR3 is built from 17 residues. The CDR3 loop reads CASRSRTVAGNTDTQYF. The CDR3 DNA is TGTGCAAGTCGCTCGCGAACCGTAGCGGGGAACACAGATACGCAGTATTTT.

This chain uses TRBV6-5 with TRBJ2-2, with no clear D. The length of the CDR3 is 14 residues. The V gene lost 8 bases and the J gene lost 6 bases, with 16 bases spanning the gap. Germline V gives CDR1 MNHEY, CDR2 SVGAGI. CDR3: CASRPPKPAGELFF. In DNA form, the CDR3 reads TGTGCCAGCCGCCCGCCGAAGCCCGCCGGGGAGCTGTTTTTT.

The V and J genes are TRBV7-9 and TRBJ1-3, with D maybe TRBD1 (6 bases). This CDR3 is 18 amino acids long. CDR1 SEHNR and CDR2 FQNEAQ come from the germline V gene (reference sequence). The germline V and J ends were trimmed by 4 bases and 0 bases, with 19 bases remaining between them. The CDR3 sequence: CASSSILRDTGSGNTIYF. The CDR3 DNA follows: TGTGCCAGCAGCTCCATACTCCGGGACACAGGCTCTGGAAACACCATATATTTT.

The CDR3 loop is CASSQMGTSEPTGELFF. The CDR3 DNA follows: TGTGCCAGCAGCCAAATGGGGACTAGCGAGCCCACCGGGGAGCTGTTTTTT. The chain employs TRBV16 and TRBJ2-2; TRBD2 aligns across 10 bases. The CDR3 length is 17 residues. CDR1 and CDR2 (germline): KGHSY, FQNENV. The V gene end was trimmed by 2 bases and the J gene end by 4 bases; junction bases not matched to a gene: 7.

Regarding this clone: The same CDR3 arises from other DNA sequences in this sample as well. J is TRBJ2-3 and V is TRBV19; 8 bases line up with TRBD2. The CDR3 extends over 13 amino acids. V trimming: 5 bases; J trimming: 4 bases; junction bases outside the gene matches: 2. Germline lookup yields CDR1 LNHDA and CDR2 SQIVND (reference sequence). CDR3 coding DNA: TGTGCCAGTAGTCTGGGACTAGCAGATACGCAGTATTTT. It encodes CASSLGLADTQYF.

A single count supports this clone. The chain has TRBV2 and TRBJ2-7; D possibly uses TRBD1 or TRBD2 (5 bases each). The CDR3 sequence is 13 residues long. CDR1 is SNHLY, CDR2 FYNNEI, per germline. Trimming took 8 bases from V and 3 from J, leaving 14 bases between them. The CDR3 here is CASSLGVNYEQYF. In DNA form, the CDR3 reads TGTGCCAGCTCGCTGGGGGTAAACTACGAGCAGTACTTC.

This clone was found once. The J gene is TRBJ2-7, the V gene TRBV3-1 (or the pseudogene TRBV3-2); 8 bases are shared with TRBD1. CDR1 and CDR2 (germline): LGHDT, YNNKEL (reference sequence). This CDR3 comprises 15 residues. With 4 bases clipped from V and 1 base from J, the junction kept 6 bases outside the gene matches. The CDR3 DNA is TGTGCCAGCAGCCTTACGAGACAGGGGTCCTACGAGCAGTACTTC. This codes for CASSLTRQGSYEQYF.

The rearrangement links TRBV7-9 to TRBJ1-4, with D possibly being TRBD1 (5 bases). Germline loops: CDR1 SEHNR, CDR2 FQNEAQ (reference sequence). The CDR3 loop spans 17 amino acids. V was trimmed by 4 bases and J by 2 bases, leaving 17 bases between them. The CDR3 spells CASSSGREIQTNEKLFF. The CDR3 nucleotides read TGTGCCAGCAGCTCCGGCAGGGAAATACAGACTAATGAAAAACTGTTTTTT.

This rearrangement joins TRBV5-1 to TRBJ2-3; 8 bases fit TRBD1. The CDR3 covers 15 residues. Per the germline V gene, CDR1 is SGHRS and CDR2 is YFSETQ. The ends lost 6 bases at V and 4 bases at J; junction bases unmatched: 10. In nucleotides, the CDR3 is TGCGCCAGCAAGTCCGAGACAGGGGTGGCAGATACGCAGTATTTT. Its translation is CASKSETGVADTQYF.

The chain is built from TRBV7-9 and TRBJ1-6; no definite D call. The CDR3 extends over 16 amino acids. The germline gives CDR1 SEHNR, CDR2 FQNEAQ (reference sequence). Trimming took off 5 bases at V and 1 base at J, with 12 bases between the two ends. DNA for the CDR3: TGTGCCAGCAGCCCCCTACGGACGTCCTATAATTCACCCCTCCACTTT. Translated: CASSPLRTSYNSPLHF.

This chain links TRBV18 with TRBJ1-6, with D perhaps TRBD1 (6 bases). V lost 3 bases and J 6 bases, leaving 12 bases between the germline ends. The germline gives CDR1 KGHSH, CDR2 LQKENI. The CDR3 is made up of 15 amino acids. CDR3 region: CASSPGAGGNSPLHF. DNA for the CDR3: TGTGCCAGCTCACCGGGGGCAGGCGGTAATTCACCCCTCCACTTT.

J is TRBJ1-1 and V is TRBV6-5; 7 bases fit TRBD1. This CDR3 region has 14 residues. Germline lookup yields CDR1 MNHEY and CDR2 SVGAGI. J lost 3 bases, V lost 5 bases, and 6 bases had no gene match. The CDR3 region is CASSKTQGYTEAFF. The CDR3, as DNA: TGTGCCAGCAGTAAAACACAGGGGTACACTGAAGCTTTCTTT.

The rearrangement links TRBV7-3 to TRBJ1-2; 10 bases are a match to TRBD1. The CDR3 extends over 15 amino acids. Germline V gene sequence: CDR1 SGHTA, CDR2 FQGTGA. The trim removed 0 bases at V and 11 bases at J, leaving 9 bases unmatched. This chain's CDR3 is CASSLTRDRGGDYTF. CDR3 nucleotide sequence: TGTGCCAGCAGCTTAACCCGGGACAGGGGCGGAGATTACACCTTC.

V is TRBV19 and J is TRBJ1-2, with D perhaps TRBD1 (5 bases). V was shortened by 2 bases and J by 3 bases, with 13 bases between the two germline ends. This CDR3 comprises 15 residues. From germline, CDR1 is LNHDA and CDR2 SQIVND (reference sequence). CDR3 nucleotide sequence: TGTGCCAGTAGTATAAGCTCCCGGGGGGACTATGGCTACACCTTC. It is translated as CASSISSRGDYGYTF.

This clone was counted a single time. The rearrangement uses TRBV20-1 and TRBJ2-1, with TRBD2 matching over 7 bases. The CDR3 has 15 residues. Unmatched junction bases numbered 12, after V lost 3 bases and J lost 7 bases. Germline CDR1 is DFQATT and CDR2 is SNEGSKA (reference sequence). In DNA, the CDR3 is TGCAGTGCTAGTGGGACTATGAATGGCGGAAATGAGCAGTTCTTC. It yields the protein CSASGTMNGGNEQFF.

The V call is TRBV6-1, the J call TRBJ1-4; 7 nucleotides agree with TRBD1. V was clipped by 3 bases and J by 8 bases; unmatched bases: 12. CDR1 is MNHNS, CDR2 SASEGT, per germline. The CDR3 has 16 residues. CDR3 DNA sequence: TGTGCCAGCAGTGAGGGAGCTGGGGACAGAGGGGAAAAACTGTTTTTT. Translation gives CASSEGAGDRGEKLFF.

The chain combines TRBV12-5 with TRBJ1-1, with 8 positions matching TRBD1. V was clipped by 1 base and J by 6 bases; unmatched bases: 4. The CDR3 extends over 14 amino acids. Germline V gene lookup returns CDR1 LGHNT and CDR2 FRNRAP. The CDR3 bases are TGTGCTAGTGGTTTGGGGACAGGGTGGCCTGAAGCTTTCTTT. Protein product: CASGLGTGWPEAFF.

The rearrangement uses TRBV20-1 and TRBJ2-3, with D possibly matching TRBD2 (5 bases). V was cut by 3 bases and J by 6 bases, with 16 bases left in between. CDR1 DFQATT and CDR2 SNEGSKA come from the germline V gene (reference sequence). The length of the CDR3 is 14 residues. The CDR3 coding sequence is TGCAGTGCTAGTCGTCGGGGAGCCGGTGATACGCAGTATTTT. Its protein product is CSASRRGAGDTQYF.

This clone has only one observation. The rearrangement links TRBV29-1 to TRBJ1-2; D may be TRBD1 (5 bases). Looked up from germline, CDR1 is SQVTM and CDR2 is ANQGSEA. CDR3 length: 11 residues. Deletions cut 4 bases from V and 9 bases from J, with 12 bases between. For the CDR3, the DNA is TGCAGCGTTGCGGGGGACCGTCGCTACACCTTC. It yields the protein CSVAGDRRYTF.

This chain uses TRBV11-2 with TRBJ2-1; 7 positions agree with TRBD1. CDR1 and CDR2 from the germline V gene are SGHAT and FQNNGV. Trimming at V came to 6 bases and at J to 6 bases, leaving 8 bases not matched to a gene. The CDR3 has 14 residues. CDR3 region: CASRRQGLFNEQFF. The CDR3 region has the DNA TGTGCCAGCAGACGACAGGGCCTCTTCAATGAGCAGTTCTTC.

Only one count was recorded for this clone. This sample also contains other DNA sequences that code for the same CDR3. The chain couples TRBV7-9 to TRBJ2-1; D call uncertain. V dropped 5 bases and J dropped 2 bases, with 1 base sitting between them. The V gene's germline CDR1 is SEHNR and CDR2 FQNEAQ (reference sequence). CDR3 length: 11 residues. In nucleotides, the CDR3 is TGTGCCAGCAGCCCCTACAATGAGCAGTTCTTC. This encodes CASSPYNEQFF.

V is TRBV27 and J is TRBJ2-7; tentative D call: TRBD1 (6 bases). Trimming took off 5 bases at V and 2 bases at J, with 16 bases between the two ends. From germline, CDR1 is MNHEY and CDR2 SMNVEV (reference sequence). The CDR3 is made up of 15 amino acids. CDR3 DNA sequence: TGTGCCAGCAGTCCCGACCCACAGGGAACCTACGAGCAGTACTTC. This codes for CASSPDPQGTYEQYF.

This clone has just a few counts. The V and J genes are TRBV19 and TRBJ1-3; no clear D gene. V lost 7 bases and J lost 0, with 16 bases in between. This CDR3 spans 16 amino acids. Germline CDR1 is LNHDA and CDR2 is SQIVND (reference sequence). For the CDR3, the DNA is TGTGCCAGTACTTCAACCGGGGAGGGCTCTGGAAACACCATATATTTT. Its protein product is CASTSTGEGSGNTIYF.

The chain is built from TRBV6-1 and TRBJ1-4, with 8 bases fitting TRBD1. With 1 base clipped from V and 7 bases from J, the junction kept 8 bases outside the gene matches. This CDR3 comprises 16 residues. CDR1 and CDR2 from the germline V gene are MNHNS and SASEGT. CDR3 nucleotide sequence: TGTGCCAGCAGTGAAGGAAGGACCGACAGGGGTGAAAAACTGTTTTTT. Translation: CASSEGRTDRGEKLFF.